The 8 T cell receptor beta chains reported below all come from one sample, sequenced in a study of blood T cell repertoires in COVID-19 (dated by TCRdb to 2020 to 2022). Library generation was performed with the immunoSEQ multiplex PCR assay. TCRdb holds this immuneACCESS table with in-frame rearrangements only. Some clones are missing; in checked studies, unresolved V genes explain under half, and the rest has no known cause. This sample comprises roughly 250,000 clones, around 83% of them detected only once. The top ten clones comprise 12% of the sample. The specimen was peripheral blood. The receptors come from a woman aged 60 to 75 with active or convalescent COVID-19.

The CDR3 here is CASSAGTVNYGYTF. The CDR3 nucleotides are TGTGCCAGCAGCGCCGGGACAGTTAACTATGGCTACACCTTC. The gene calls are TRBV9 and TRBJ1-2; TRBD1 matches 7 bases. Per the germline V gene, CDR1 is SGDLS and CDR2 is YYNGEE. V was pared by 3 bases and J by 1 base, with 3 bases of the junction left unmatched. The CDR3 spans 14 residues.

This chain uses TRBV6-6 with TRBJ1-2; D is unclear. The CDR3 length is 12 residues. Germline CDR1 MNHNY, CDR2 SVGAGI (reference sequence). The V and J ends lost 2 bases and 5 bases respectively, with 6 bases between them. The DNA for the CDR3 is TGTGCCAGCAGTTACCAGACTTATGGCTACACCTTC. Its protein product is CASSYQTYGYTF.

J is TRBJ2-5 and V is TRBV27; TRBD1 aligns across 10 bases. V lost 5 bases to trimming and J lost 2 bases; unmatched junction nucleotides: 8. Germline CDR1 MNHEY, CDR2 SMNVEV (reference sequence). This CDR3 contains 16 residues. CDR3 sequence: CASSVDRGLGQETQYF. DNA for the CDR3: TGTGCCAGCAGTGTTGACAGGGGGCTGGGGCAAGAGACCCAGTACTTC.

This chain's CDR3 is CASSPSPGTANTEAFF. For the CDR3, the DNA is TGTGCCAGTAGCCCCTCCCCCGGGACAGCCAACACTGAAGCTTTCTTT. The chain uses TRBV19 and TRBJ1-1; TRBD1 matches at 7 bases. CDR1 LNHDA and CDR2 SQIVND come from the germline V gene (reference sequence). The junction had 12 bases not matched to a gene; V was cut back by 6 bases and J by 2 bases. CDR3 length: 16 residues.

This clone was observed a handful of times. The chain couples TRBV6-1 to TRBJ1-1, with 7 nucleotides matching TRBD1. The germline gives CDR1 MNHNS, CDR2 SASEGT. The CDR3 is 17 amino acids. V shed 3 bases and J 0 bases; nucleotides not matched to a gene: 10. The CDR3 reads CASSERQGRRMNTEAFF. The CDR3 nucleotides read TGTGCCAGCAGTGAGAGACAGGGAAGGCGGATGAACACTGAAGCTTTCTTT.

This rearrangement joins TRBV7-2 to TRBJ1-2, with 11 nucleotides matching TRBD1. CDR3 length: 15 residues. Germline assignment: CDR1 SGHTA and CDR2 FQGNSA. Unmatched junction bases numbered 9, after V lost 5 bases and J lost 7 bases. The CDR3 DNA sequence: TGTGCCAGCAGCCCTAATACCGGGACAGGGGGTGGCTACACCTTC. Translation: CASSPNTGTGGGYTF.

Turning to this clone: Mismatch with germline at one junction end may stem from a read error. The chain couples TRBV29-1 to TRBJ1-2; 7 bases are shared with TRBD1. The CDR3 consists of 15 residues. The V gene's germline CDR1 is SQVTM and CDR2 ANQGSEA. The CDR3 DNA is TGCAGCGTCGAAGGGACAGCCTCTGCTAACTATGGCTACACCTTC. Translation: CSVEGTASANYGYTF.

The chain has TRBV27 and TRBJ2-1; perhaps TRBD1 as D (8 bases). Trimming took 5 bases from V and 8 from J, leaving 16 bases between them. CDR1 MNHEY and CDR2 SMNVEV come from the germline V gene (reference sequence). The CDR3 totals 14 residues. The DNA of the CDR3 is TGTGCCAGCAGTCTACAAACAGGGGGGGATGAGCAGTTCTTC. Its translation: CASSLQTGGDEQFF.